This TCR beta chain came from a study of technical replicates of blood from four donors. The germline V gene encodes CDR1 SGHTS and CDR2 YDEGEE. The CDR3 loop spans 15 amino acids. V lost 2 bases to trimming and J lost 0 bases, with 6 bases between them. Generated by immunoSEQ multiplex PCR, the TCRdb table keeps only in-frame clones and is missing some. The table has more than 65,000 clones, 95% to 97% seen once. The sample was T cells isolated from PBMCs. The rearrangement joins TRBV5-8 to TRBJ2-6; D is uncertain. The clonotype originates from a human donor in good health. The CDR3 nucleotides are TGTGCCAGCAGCTTTCGGTACTCTGGGGCCAACGTCCTGACTTTC. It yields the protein CASSFRYSGANVLTF.